These T cell receptor beta chains were read from a single sample in a study of T-cell memory formation after mild COVID-19. TCRdb recomputed calls from the 5' RACE reads with MiXCR, one row per CDR3 protein. The data show roughly 600,000 distinct CDR3 sequences, about 20% seen once. The sample consisted of PBMCs or a T cell subset sorted from them (not recorded which). These receptors all come from an adult woman who had mild COVID-19 (a few samples of this study predate the infection). Cell type and time point are not known. The CDR3 runs from the conserved cysteine through the conserved F or W. D genes are given only for firm matches. Clone size appears in some rows only: once, few, many, or a class for an expanded clone.

len,j_gene,abundance,d_gene,v_gene,CDR3aa,CDR3nt
16,TRBJ2-1,few,TRBD1,TRBV15,CATSGRRDRAYNEQFF,TGTGCCACCAGCGGACGCCGGGACAGAGCATACAATGAGCAGTTCTTC
16,TRBJ1-5,NA,NA,TRBV11-3,CASRGQYRSPNQPQHF,TGTGCCAGTAGGGGCCAATATCGATCCCCCAATCAGCCCCAGCATTTT
15,TRBJ2-7,few,TRBD2,TRBV9,CASSRLSGETYEQYF,TGTGCCAGCAGCAGATTAAGCGGGGAAACCTACGAGCAGTACTTC
13,TRBJ1-5,NA,NA,TRBV6-2/TRBV6-3,CASGGRSNQPQHF,TGTGCCAGCGGTGGCAGAAGCAATCAGCCCCAGCATTTT
17,TRBJ2-3,NA,NA,TRBV25-1,CASSESRSTGRADTQYF,TGTGCCAGCAGTGAATCGAGGTCGACGGGGCGGGCAGATACGCAGTATTTT
15,TRBJ2-2,NA,TRBD2,TRBV30,CAWSLLAGATGELFF,TGTGCCTGGAGTTTACTAGCGGGGGCGACCGGGGAGCTGTTTTTT
15,TRBJ2-7,few,NA,TRBV4-1,CASRYHGGVSYEQYF,TGCGCCAGCAGGTATCACGGCGGGGTGAGCTACGAGCAGTACTTC
15,TRBJ2-5,once,TRBD1,TRBV20-1,CSAGGQGGPGETQYF,TGCAGTGCTGGGGGACAGGGGGGCCCGGGAGAGACCCAGTACTTC
15,TRBJ1-5,few,NA,TRBV7-9,CASSLVGQGNQPQHF,TGTGCCAGCAGCTTAGTCGGCCAGGGCAATCAGCCCCAGCATTTT
17,TRBJ2-2,NA,TRBD1,TRBV5-5,CASSPISGTGYTGELFF,TGTGCCAGCAGCCCGATCTCCGGGACAGGGTACACCGGGGAGCTGTTTTTT
15,TRBJ2-7,once,TRBD1,TRBV7-2,CASTPGTGGFYEQYF,TGTGCCAGCACCCCCGGGACAGGGGGCTTCTACGAGCAGTACTTC
14,TRBJ1-1,NA,TRBD1,TRBV20-1,CSAREPGQGTEAFF,TGCAGTGCTAGAGAGCCGGGACAGGGGACTGAAGCTTTCTTT
12,TRBJ2-7,few,NA,TRBV5-6,CASSLAHYEQYF,TGTGCCAGCAGCTTGGCCCACTACGAGCAGTACTTC
15,TRBJ2-1,NA,NA,TRBV24-1,CATSDPRKEKGEQFF,TGTGCCACCAGTGATCCTCGGAAAGAGAAGGGTGAGCAGTTCTTC